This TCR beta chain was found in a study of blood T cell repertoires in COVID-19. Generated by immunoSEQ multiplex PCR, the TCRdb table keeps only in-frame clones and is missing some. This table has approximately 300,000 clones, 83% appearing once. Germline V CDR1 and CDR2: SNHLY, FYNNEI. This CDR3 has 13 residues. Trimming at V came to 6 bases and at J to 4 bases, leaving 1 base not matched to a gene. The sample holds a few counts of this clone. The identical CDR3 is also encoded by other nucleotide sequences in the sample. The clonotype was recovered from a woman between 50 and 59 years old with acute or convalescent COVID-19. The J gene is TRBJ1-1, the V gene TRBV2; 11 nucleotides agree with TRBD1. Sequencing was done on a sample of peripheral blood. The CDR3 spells CASRGTGGTEAFF. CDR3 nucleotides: TGTGCCAGCAGGGGGACAGGGGGCACTGAAGCTTTCTTT.